The clone carrying this T cell receptor (beta chain) has only a few counts. An end of the junction does not agree with germline; a read error may underlie this. Germline values: CDR1 LNHNV, CDR2 YYDKDF (reference sequence). This CDR3 has 13 amino acids. TCRdb reassembled clones from the PCR reads with MiXCR. This table has roughly 33,000 clones, 15% to 20% appearing once. No treatment of any kind had been given to any patient before thyroid surgery. This sample is part of a study of metastatic and nonmetastatic thyroid tumors. Sequencing was performed on blood. The sequence was obtained from a male donor with papillary thyroid cancer or a benign thyroid nodule (not recorded which). Some clones in this sample may be carry-over from other donors' samples. This sequence joins TRBV15 and TRBJ2-7, with a tentative D call TRBD1 (5 bases). The CDR3 here is CATSGRQCYEQYF. The CDR3 DNA sequence: TGTGCCACCAGCGGTAGACAGTGCTACGAGCAGTACTTT.